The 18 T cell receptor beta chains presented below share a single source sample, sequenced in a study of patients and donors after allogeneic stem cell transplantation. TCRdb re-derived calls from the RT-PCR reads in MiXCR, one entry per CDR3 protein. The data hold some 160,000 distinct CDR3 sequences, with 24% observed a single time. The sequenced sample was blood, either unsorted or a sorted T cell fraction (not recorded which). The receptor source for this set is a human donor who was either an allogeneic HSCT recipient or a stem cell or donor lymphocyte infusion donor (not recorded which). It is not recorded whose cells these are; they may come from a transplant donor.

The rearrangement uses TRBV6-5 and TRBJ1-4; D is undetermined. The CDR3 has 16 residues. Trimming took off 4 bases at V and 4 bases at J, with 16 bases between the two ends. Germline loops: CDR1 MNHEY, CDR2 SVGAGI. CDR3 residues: CASSSGRWWGNEKLFF. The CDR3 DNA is TGTGCCAGCAGTTCAGGCAGGTGGTGGGGTAATGAAAAACTGTTTTTT.

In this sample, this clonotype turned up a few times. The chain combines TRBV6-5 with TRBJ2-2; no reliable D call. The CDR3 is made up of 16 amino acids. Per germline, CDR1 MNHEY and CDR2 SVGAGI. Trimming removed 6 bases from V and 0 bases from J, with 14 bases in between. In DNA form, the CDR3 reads TGTGCCAGCAGGGTCGTTTGGGCGGCGAACACCGGGGAGCTGTTTTTT. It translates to CASRVVWAANTGELFF.

The CDR3 sequence is CASSSSAGSTGELFF. Here the CDR3 DNA reads TGTGCCAGCAGCTCCTCTGCGGGGAGCACCGGGGAGCTGTTTTTT. The chain carries TRBV6-2 or TRBV6-3 and TRBJ2-2; the D gene is possibly TRBD2 (6 bases). V shed 6 bases and J shed 4 bases, with 15 bases lying between them. This CDR3 comprises 15 residues. Germline CDR1 is MNHEY and CDR2 is SVGEGT.

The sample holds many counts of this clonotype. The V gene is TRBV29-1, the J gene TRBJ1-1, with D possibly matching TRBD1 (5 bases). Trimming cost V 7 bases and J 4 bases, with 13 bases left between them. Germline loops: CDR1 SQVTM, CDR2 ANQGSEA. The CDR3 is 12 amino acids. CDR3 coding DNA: TGCAGCGACCATCGCGGGGCCACTGAAGCTTTCTTT. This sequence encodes CSDHRGATEAFF.

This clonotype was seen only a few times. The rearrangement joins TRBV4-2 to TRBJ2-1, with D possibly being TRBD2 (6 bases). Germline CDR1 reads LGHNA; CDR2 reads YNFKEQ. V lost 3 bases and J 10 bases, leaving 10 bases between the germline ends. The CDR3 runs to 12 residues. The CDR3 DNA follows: TGTGCCAGCAGCCAGGACCGGGGGGAGCAGTTCTTC. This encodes CASSQDRGEQFF.

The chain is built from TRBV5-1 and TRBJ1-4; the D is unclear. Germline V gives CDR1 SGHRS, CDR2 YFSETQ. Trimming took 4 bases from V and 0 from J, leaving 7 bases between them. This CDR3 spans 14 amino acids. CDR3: CASSQETTNEKLFF. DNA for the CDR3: TGCGCCAGCAGCCAGGAGACAACTAATGAAAAACTGTTTTTT.

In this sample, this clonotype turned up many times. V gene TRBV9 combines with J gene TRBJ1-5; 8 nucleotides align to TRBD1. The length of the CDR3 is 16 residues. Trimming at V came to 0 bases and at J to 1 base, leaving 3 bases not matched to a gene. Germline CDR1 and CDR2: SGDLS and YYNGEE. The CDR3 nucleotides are TGTGCCAGCAGCGTAGGAACAGGGGGGAGCAATCAGCCCCAGCATTTT. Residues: CASSVGTGGSNQPQHF.

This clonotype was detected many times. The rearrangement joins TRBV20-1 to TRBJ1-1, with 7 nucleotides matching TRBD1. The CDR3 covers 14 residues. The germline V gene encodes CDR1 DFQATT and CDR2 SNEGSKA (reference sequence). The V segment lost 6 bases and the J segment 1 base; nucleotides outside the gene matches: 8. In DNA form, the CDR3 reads TGCAGTGCGGACAAGGACAGGTCGAACACTGAAGCTTTCTTT. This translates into CSADKDRSNTEAFF.

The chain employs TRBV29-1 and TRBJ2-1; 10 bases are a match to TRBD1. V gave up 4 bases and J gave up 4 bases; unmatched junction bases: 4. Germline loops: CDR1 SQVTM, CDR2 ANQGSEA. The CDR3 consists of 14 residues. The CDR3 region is CSVGGQGRYNEQFF. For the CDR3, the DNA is TGCAGCGTTGGGGGACAGGGGAGGTACAATGAGCAGTTCTTC.

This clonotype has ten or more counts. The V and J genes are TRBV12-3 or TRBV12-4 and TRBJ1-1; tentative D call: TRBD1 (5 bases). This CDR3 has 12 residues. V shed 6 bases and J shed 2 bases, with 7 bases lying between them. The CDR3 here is CASSWDNTEAFF. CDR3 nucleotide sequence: TGTGCCAGCAGCTGGGACAACACTGAAGCTTTCTTT.

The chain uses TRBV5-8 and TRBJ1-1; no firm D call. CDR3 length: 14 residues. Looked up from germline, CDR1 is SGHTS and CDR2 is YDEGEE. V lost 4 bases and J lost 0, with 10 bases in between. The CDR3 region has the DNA TGTGCCAGCAGCCACGGGAATATGAACACTGAAGCTTTCTTT. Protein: CASSHGNMNTEAFF.

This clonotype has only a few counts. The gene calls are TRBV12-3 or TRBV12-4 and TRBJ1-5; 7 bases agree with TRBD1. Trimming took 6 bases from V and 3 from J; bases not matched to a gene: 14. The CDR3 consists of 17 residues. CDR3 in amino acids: CASSPQGRGFLNQPQHF. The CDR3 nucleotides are TGTGCCAGCAGCCCCCAAGGCAGGGGGTTCCTCAATCAGCCCCAGCATTTT.

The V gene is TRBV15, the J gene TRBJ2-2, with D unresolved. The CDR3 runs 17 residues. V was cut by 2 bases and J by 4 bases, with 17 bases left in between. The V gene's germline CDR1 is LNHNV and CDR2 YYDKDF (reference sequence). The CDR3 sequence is CATSRPSGTAITGELFF. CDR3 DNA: TGTGCCACCAGCAGACCCTCCGGAACAGCGATCACCGGGGAGCTGTTTTTT.

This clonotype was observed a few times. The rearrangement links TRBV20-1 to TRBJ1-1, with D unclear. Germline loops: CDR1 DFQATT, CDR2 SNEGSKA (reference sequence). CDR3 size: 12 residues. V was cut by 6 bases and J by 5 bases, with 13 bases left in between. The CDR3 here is CSATSRGTEAFF. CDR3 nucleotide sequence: TGCAGTGCAACCTCTCGGGGTACTGAAGCTTTCTTT.

CDR3 bases: TGCAGCGTTTTTTCGACAGGGGTAAACAATGAGCAGTTCTTC. It translates to CSVFSTGVNNEQFF. The V call is TRBV29-1, the J call TRBJ2-1; TRBD1 matches 8 bases. The CDR3 runs 14 residues. The germline gives CDR1 SQVTM, CDR2 ANQGSEA. After removal of 5 bases from V and 5 bases from J, the junction contained 8 bases not matched to a gene.

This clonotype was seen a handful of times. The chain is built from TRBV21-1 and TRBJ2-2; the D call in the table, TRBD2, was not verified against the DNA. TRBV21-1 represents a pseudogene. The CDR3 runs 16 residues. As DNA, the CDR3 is TGTGCCAGCATCGAGCGGGAGACCCCGGGCACCGGGGAGCTGTTTTTT. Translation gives CASIERETPGTGELFF.

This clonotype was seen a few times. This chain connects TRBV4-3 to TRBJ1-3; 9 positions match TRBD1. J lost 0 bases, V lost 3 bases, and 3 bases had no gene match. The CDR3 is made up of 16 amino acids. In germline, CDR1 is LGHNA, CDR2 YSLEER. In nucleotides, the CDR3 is TGCGCCAGCAGCCAGGGGACAGGGAGCTCTGGAAACACCATATATTTT. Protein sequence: CASSQGTGSSGNTIYF.

The CDR3 spells CASSLTLADTQYF. The CDR3 region has the DNA TGTGCCAGCAGCTTAACGTTGGCAGATACGCAGTATTTT. The J gene is TRBJ2-3, the V gene TRBV7-3; D not resolved. Trimming left V 0 bases short and J 4 bases short, with 5 bases between. The CDR3 totals 13 residues. Looked up from germline, CDR1 is SGHTA and CDR2 is FQGTGA. Full variable domain (missing parts from reference TRBV7-3 and TRBJ2-3): GAGVSQTPSNKVTEKGKYVELRCDPISGHTALYWYRQSLGQGPEFLIYFQGTGAADDSGLPNDRFFAVRPEGSVSTLKIQRTERGDSAVYLCASSLTLADTQYFGPGTRLTVL.